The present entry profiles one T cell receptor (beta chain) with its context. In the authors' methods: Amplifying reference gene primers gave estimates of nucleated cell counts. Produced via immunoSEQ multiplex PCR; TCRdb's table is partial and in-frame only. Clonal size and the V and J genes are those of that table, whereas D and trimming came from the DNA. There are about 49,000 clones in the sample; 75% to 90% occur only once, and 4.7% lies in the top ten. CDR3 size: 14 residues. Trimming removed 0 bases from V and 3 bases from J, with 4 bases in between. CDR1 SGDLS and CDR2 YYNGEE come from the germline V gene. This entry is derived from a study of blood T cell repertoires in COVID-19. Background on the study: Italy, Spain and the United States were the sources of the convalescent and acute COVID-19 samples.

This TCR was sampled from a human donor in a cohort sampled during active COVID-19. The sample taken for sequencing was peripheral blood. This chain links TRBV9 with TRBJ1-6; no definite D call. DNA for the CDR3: TGTGCCAGCAGCGTAGATAACTATAATTCACCCCTCCACTTT. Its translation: CASSVDNYNSPLHF.